This T cell receptor beta chain comes out of a study of T cell changes during pregnancy in multiple sclerosis. This CDR3 contains 14 residues. V was trimmed by 2 bases and J by 0 bases, leaving 8 bases between them. The germline V gene encodes CDR1 LNHNV and CDR2 YYDKDF (reference sequence). Clones were read by immunoSEQ multiplex PCR, and TCRdb kept only the in-frame ones, dropping some. The repertoire holds some 57,000 clones, with roughly 89% as singletons. Specimen: CD4+ T cells from peripheral blood mononuclear cells, collected after pregnancy. The chain joins TRBV15 to TRBJ2-7; tentative D call: TRBD1 (6 bases). The sequence was obtained from a female donor in good health, enrolled as a control in a pregnancy study. In DNA form, the CDR3 reads TGTGCCACCAGCAGACAGGGGTCCTCCTACGAGCAGTACTTC. This sequence encodes CATSRQGSSYEQYF.